The 25 T cell receptor beta chains reported below all come from one sample, sequenced in a study of T cell clonality in common variable immunodeficiency. Sequencing used immunoSEQ multiplex PCR; TCRdb keeps in-frame clones, though not all of them. Observed in the sample are more than 55,000 clones, none of them singletons. Sequencing input: peripheral blood mononuclear cells. All receptors come from a person aged 18 to 75 in good health.

Many counts were recorded for this clone. The part of the CDR3 DNA that was read is TGTGCCAGCAGTTTAGGACAGGGAGAGTCAGATACG. Translated, it gives CASSLGQGESDT. From start to end, the CDR3 is CASSLGQGESDTQYF. V and J are TRBV28 and TRBJ2-3; TRBD1 aligns across 8 bases. With the read ending 3 residues before the CDR3 end, the germline J gene is used to fill in that end. J was trimmed by 4 bases and V by 2 bases; bases with no gene match: 5. Germline V gene lookup returns CDR1 MDHEN and CDR2 SYDVKM. This CDR3 is built from 15 residues. Using reference TRBV28 and TRBJ2-3 for the parts outside the CDR3, the full variable domain is DVKVTQSSRYLVKRTGEKVFLECVQDMDHENMFWYRQDPGLGLRLIYFSYDVKMKEKGDIPEGYSVSREKKERFSLILESASTNQTSMYLCASSLGQGESDTQYFGPGTRLTVL.

There are many counts of this clone. From the germline J gene comes the end of the CDR3, since the read stops 3 residues before it. The chain employs TRBV7-3 and TRBJ2-7, with D possibly matching TRBD1 (5 bases). Trimming took 2 bases from V and 2 from J, leaving 10 bases between them. Germline V gives CDR1 SGHTA, CDR2 FQGTGA. The length of the CDR3 is 14 residues. The CDR3 here is CASSLGDSTYEQYF. The covered CDR3 bases are TGTGCCAGCAGCTTAGGCGACAGCACCTACGAG.

This clone appeared many times. The CDR3 extends 3 residues past the end of the read, so its final part is completed from the germline J gene. The gene calls are TRBV20-1 and TRBJ1-5, with D perhaps matching TRBD1 (5 bases). CDR1 and CDR2 (germline): DFQATT, SNEGSKA (reference sequence). The CDR3 runs 15 residues. The V gene lost 3 bases and the J gene lost 3 bases, with 15 bases spanning the gap. Here the CDR3 reads CSASEGRGDNQPQHF. CDR3 bases read: TGCAGTGCTAGTGAAGGGCGGGGGGACAATCAGCCC.

This clone was counted ten times or more. The read ends 3 residues shy of where the CDR3 ends; the end is completed using the germline J gene. The gene calls are TRBV6-1 and TRBJ2-7, with a tentative D call TRBD2 (5 bases). Germline values: CDR1 MNHNS, CDR2 SASEGT. Trimming removed 1 base at V and 3 bases at J, with 10 bases between. This CDR3 is built from 14 residues. The DNA read from the CDR3 is TGTGCCAGCAGTGAAGGGAGTAGCGTCTACGAG. It specifies CASSEGSSVYE. The CDR3 in its entirety is CASSEGSSVYEQYF.

This clone was counted many times. Read coverage stops 3 residues before the CDR3 terminus; the germline J gene supplies the remainder. The rearrangement links TRBV30 to TRBJ2-7; TRBD2 might be the D (6 bases). Germline V gene lookup returns CDR1 GTSNPN and CDR2 SVGIG (reference sequence). The V and J ends lost 4 bases and 3 bases respectively, with 13 bases between them. This CDR3 spans 13 amino acids. CDR3 DNA, as far as it was read: TGTGCCTGGACCGCGGGACTGAACTACGAG. Translation gives CAWTAGLNYE. From start to end, the CDR3 is CAWTAGLNYEQYF.

This clone was observed many times. The read ends 3 residues early relative to the CDR3; the germline J gene fills the gap. The gene calls are TRBV28 and TRBJ2-6; 9 nucleotides line up with TRBD1. CDR1 and CDR2 (germline): MDHEN, SYDVKM. This CDR3 is built from 18 residues. The ends lost 3 bases at V and 1 base at J; junction bases unmatched: 7. The CDR3 protein is CASSFGDREVSGANVLTF. The CDR3 DNA, read in part, is TGTGCCAGCAGTTTCGGGGACAGGGAGGTATCTGGGGCCAACGTC.

This clone showed up many times. Coverage ceases 3 residues before the CDR3 finishes, and the germline J gene fills in the end. J is TRBJ2-4 and V is TRBV18; D tentatively reads TRBD1 or TRBD2 (5 bases each). The CDR3 sequence is 18 residues long. The V end lost 3 bases, the J end lost 1 base, and 19 bases lay between the germline ends. The germline CDR1 and CDR2 sequences are KGHSH and LQKENI. The DNA read from the CDR3 is TGTGCCAGCTCACCCGTGGGGCCACGGGATGGGGCCAAAAACATT. It is translated as CASSPVGPRDGAKNI. Given in full, the CDR3 is CASSPVGPRDGAKNIQYF. Looking up the rest from reference TRBV18 and TRBJ2-4 gives the full variable domain: NAGVMQNPRHLVRRRGQEARLRCSPMKGHSHVYWYRQLPEEGLKFMVYLQKENIIDESGMPKERFSAEFPKEGPSILRIQQVVRGDSAAYFCASSPVGPRDGAKNIQYFGAGTRLSVL.

This clone was seen ten or more times. From the germline J gene comes the end of the CDR3, since the read stops 3 residues before it. This chain connects TRBV5-4 to TRBJ2-7, with 7 bases fitting TRBD1. This CDR3 comprises 14 residues. V shed 0 bases and J 2 bases; nucleotides not matched to a gene: 2. Germline assignment: CDR1 SGHNT and CDR2 YYREEE (reference sequence). The CDR3 DNA, read in part, is TGTGCCAGCAGCTTGGACAGGGGAGCCTACGAG. It yields the protein CASSLDRGAYE. The complete CDR3 protein is CASSLDRGAYEQYF.

This clone has ten or more counts. The read comes to an end 3 residues before the CDR3 does, leaving the germline J gene to fill in the end. The chain uses TRBV2 and TRBJ2-3; the D gene is possibly TRBD2 (6 bases). The germline V gene encodes CDR1 SNHLY and CDR2 FYNNEI. The ends were cut back, 4 bases at V and 1 base at J, with 12 bases in the middle. The CDR3 consists of 15 residues. The CDR3 is CASSGWASGTDTQYF. CDR3 DNA, as far as it was read: TGTGCCAGCAGTGGTTGGGCTAGCGGCACAGATACG.

Many counts were recorded for this clone. The DNA ends 3 residues before the CDR3 does, and the rest of the CDR3 is filled in from the germline J gene. The chain uses TRBV7-2 and TRBJ2-1; 10 bases align to TRBD1. Germline trimming cut 5 bases from V and 6 bases from J; bases unmatched to any gene: 1. The germline CDR1 and CDR2 sequences are SGHTA and FQGNSA. The length of the CDR3 is 13 residues. CDR3 protein: CASSRDRGNEQFF. CDR3 DNA (partial): TGTGCCAGCAGCAGGGACAGGGGCAATGAG.

This clone was found many times. The missing CDR3 end, 3 residues past where the read stops, is filled in from the germline J gene. The rearrangement uses TRBV7-8 and TRBJ2-7, with TRBD2 as a possible D gene (6 bases). Trimming stripped 1 base from V and 2 bases from J, with 12 bases between. CDR3 size: 15 residues. Germline V lookup: CDR1 SGHVS, CDR2 FQNEAQ. CDR3 amino acids: CASSLGSGDTYEQYF. The DNA read from the CDR3 is TGTGCCAGCAGCTTAGGGTCGGGGGATACCTACGAG.

This clone is labeled as medium-sized. The missing CDR3 end, 3 residues past where the read stops, is filled in from the germline J gene. The rearrangement uses TRBV2 and TRBJ2-4, with unresolved D. CDR3 size: 12 residues. Germline assignment: CDR1 SNHLY and CDR2 FYNNEI. V was pared by 7 bases and J by 2 bases, with 6 bases between. Partial CDR3 DNA: TGTGCCAGCAAGGGTTCCAAAAACATT. The encoded protein is CASKGSKNI. The complete CDR3 reads CASKGSKNIQYF.

This clone was picked up many times. The sequenced fragment ends 3 residues before the CDR3 boundary, so the rest is inferred from the germline J gene. The V gene is TRBV4-1, the J gene TRBJ2-7; 7 positions agree with TRBD1. The CDR3 runs to 15 residues. Looked up from germline, CDR1 is MGHRA and CDR2 is YSYEKL. J lost 5 bases, V lost 4 bases, and 11 bases had no gene match. Partial CDR3 DNA: TGCGCCAGCAGCCCAAAACAGGGGCAATTCCACGAG. Translated, it gives CASSPKQGQFHE. The entire CDR3 protein is CASSPKQGQFHEQYF.

The sample holds many counts of this clone. The read falls 3 residues short of the CDR3 end, and the missing part is taken from the germline J gene. V and J are TRBV7-3 and TRBJ2-3; 11 nucleotides line up with TRBD2. V lost 5 bases and J lost 0; bases outside the gene matches: 10. This CDR3 is built from 18 residues. Germline V gene lookup returns CDR1 SGHTA and CDR2 FQGTGA. CDR3 loop: CASSPGTSGARSTDTQYF. The covered CDR3 bases are TGTGCCAGCAGCCCTGGGACTAGCGGAGCCCGAAGCACAGATACG.

This clone was counted ten times or more. The CDR3 end falls 3 residues outside the read, so it is completed with the germline J gene. The rearrangement links TRBV14 to TRBJ2-2, with a possible D match to TRBD1 (5 bases). V was clipped by 2 bases and J by 1 base, with 8 bases between them. The CDR3 sequence is 15 residues long. CDR1 is SGHDN, CDR2 FVKESK, per germline. The CDR3 reads CASSQRTGNTGELFF. The sequenced part of the CDR3 DNA is TGTGCCAGCAGCCAAAGAACAGGGAACACCGGGGAG.

This clone was detected ten times or more. Sequencing ends 3 residues short of the CDR3 end; the germline J gene provides the rest. The chain uses TRBV28 and TRBJ1-2, with D maybe TRBD1 (6 bases). Germline CDR1 reads MDHEN; CDR2 reads SYDVKM. V lost 5 bases and J 3 bases, leaving 19 bases between the germline ends. CDR3 length: 16 amino acids. CDR3 bases read: TGTGCCAGCAGTCCCAGCTCAGGGGTGATTGACTATGGC. It specifies CASSPSSGVIDYG. The full CDR3 is CASSPSSGVIDYGYTF.

In its sample, this clone was seen many times. From the germline J gene comes the end of the CDR3, since the read stops 3 residues before it. This sequence joins TRBV9 and TRBJ2-7; TRBD2 aligns across 13 bases. The J segment lost 1 base and the V segment lost 0 bases, leaving 4 bases of the junction unmatched. This CDR3 has 17 residues. In germline, CDR1 is SGDLS, CDR2 YYNGEE. The CDR3 sequence: CASSVGGGLAGSYEQYF. The CDR3 bases that were read are TGTGCCAGCAGCGTAGGAGGGGGACTAGCGGGGTCCTACGAG.

This clone was counted ten times or more. CDR3 DNA, as far as it was read: TGTGCCAGCAGCTTCCCAGGGGCCTACAATGAG. Translated: CASSFPGAYNE. The whole CDR3 reads CASSFPGAYNEQFF. The V gene is TRBV5-6, the J gene TRBJ2-1; maybe TRBD1 (6 bases). The observed sequence ends 3 residues before the CDR3 terminus, with the missing tail filled in from the germline J gene. V was clipped by 2 bases and J by 2 bases, with 8 bases between them. The CDR3 is 14 residues long. CDR1 is SGHDT and CDR2 is YYEEEE in the germline V gene. Full variable domain (remainder filled in from reference TRBV5-6 and TRBJ2-1): DAGVTQSPTHLIKTRGQQVTLRCSPKSGHDTVSWYQQALGQGPQFIFQYYEEEERQRGNFPDRFSGHQFPNYSSELNVNALLLGDSALYLCASSFPGAYNEQFFGPGTRLTVL.

Many counts were recorded for this clone. The CDR3 goes on 3 residues after the read ends, and that part is filled in from the germline J gene. This chain connects TRBV6-2 or TRBV6-3 to TRBJ2-1; perhaps TRBD2 as D (6 bases). CDR3 length: 16 amino acids. Trimming shortened V by 5 bases and J by 0 bases, and 14 bases separated the two germline ends. CDR1 MNHEY and CDR2 SVGEGT come from the germline V gene. The CDR3 sequence: CASSVRDSDSYNEQFF. CDR3 DNA, as far as it was read: TGTGCCAGCAGTGTCCGGGACTCGGACTCCTACAATGAG.

This clone was observed many times. The read comes to an end 3 residues before the CDR3 does, leaving the germline J gene to fill in the end. The gene calls are TRBV12-3 or TRBV12-4 and TRBJ2-7; D possibly corresponds to TRBD1 (6 bases). V lost 3 bases to trimming and J lost 1 base, with 10 bases between them. CDR3 length: 14 residues. CDR3 bases read: TGTGCCAGCAGTTTCAGGGGATTATCCTACGAG. Its protein product is CASSFRGLSYE. In full, the CDR3 reads CASSFRGLSYEQYF.

This clone came up many times. Coverage ceases 3 residues before the CDR3 finishes, and the germline J gene fills in the end. This chain connects TRBV7-2 to TRBJ1-2, with 7 positions matching TRBD1. Germline values: CDR1 SGHTA, CDR2 FQGNSA. The V segment lost 4 bases and the J segment 2 bases; nucleotides outside the gene matches: 1. This CDR3 contains 13 residues. The CDR3 is CASSSGQNYGYTF. The DNA read from the CDR3 is TGTGCCAGCAGCTCGGGACAGAACTATGGC.

This clone was seen at least ten times. This chain's CDR3 is CASSISDRQNTEAFF. The sequenced CDR3 bases are TGTGCCAGTAGTATATCGGACAGACAGAACACTGAA. V and J are TRBV19 and TRBJ1-1; perhaps TRBD1 as D (6 bases). Coverage ceases 3 residues before the CDR3 finishes, and the germline J gene fills in the end. The germline CDR1 and CDR2 sequences are LNHDA and SQIVND (reference sequence). Trimming removed 2 bases at V and 1 base at J, with 11 bases between. The CDR3 runs to 15 residues.

This clone appeared many times. Read coverage stops 3 residues before the CDR3 terminus; the germline J gene supplies the remainder. The chain is built from TRBV28 and TRBJ2-5; 7 bases line up with TRBD1. The V segment lost 6 bases and the J segment 0 bases; nucleotides outside the gene matches: 13. CDR1 is MDHEN and CDR2 is SYDVKM in the germline V gene. The CDR3 totals 17 residues. CDR3 amino acids: CASSHSPGQMYQETQYF. Incomplete CDR3 DNA: TGTGCCAGCAGCCATAGCCCGGGACAGATGTACCAAGAGACC.

Ten or more counts support this clone. The read terminates 3 residues before the CDR3 end, so the remaining end is supplied by the germline J gene. This chain uses TRBV30 with TRBJ2-3, with 7 bases lining up with TRBD2. V lost 3 bases to trimming and J lost 2 bases; unmatched junction nucleotides: 5. This CDR3 contains 14 residues. Per the germline V gene, CDR1 is GTSNPN and CDR2 is SVGIG (reference sequence). The CDR3 bases that were read are TGTGCCTGGAGAAGCGGGGCTGACACAGATACG. Translated: CAWRSGADTDT. In full, the CDR3 reads CAWRSGADTDTQYF.

There are many counts of this clone. The read ends 3 residues before the CDR3 terminus; that terminus is restored from the germline J gene. J is TRBJ1-5 and V is TRBV7-2; 10 bases agree with TRBD1. V lost 3 bases and J lost 7; bases outside the gene matches: 0. The germline CDR1 and CDR2 sequences are SGHTA and FQGNSA. The CDR3 length is 13 residues. CDR3 region: CASSLDRGQPQHF. The CDR3 DNA, read in part, is TGTGCCAGCAGCTTGGACAGGGGGCAGCCC.